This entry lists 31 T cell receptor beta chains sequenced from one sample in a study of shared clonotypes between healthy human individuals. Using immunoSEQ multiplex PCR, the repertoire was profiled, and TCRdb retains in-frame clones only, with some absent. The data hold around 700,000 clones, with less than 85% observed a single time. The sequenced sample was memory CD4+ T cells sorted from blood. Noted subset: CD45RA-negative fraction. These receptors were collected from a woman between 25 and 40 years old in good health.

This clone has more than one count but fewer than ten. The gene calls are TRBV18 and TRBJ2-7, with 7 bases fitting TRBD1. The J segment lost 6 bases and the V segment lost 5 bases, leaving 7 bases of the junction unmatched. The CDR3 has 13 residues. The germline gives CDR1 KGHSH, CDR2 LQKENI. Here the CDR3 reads CASSNRGGAEQYF. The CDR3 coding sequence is TGTGCCAGCTCAAACAGGGGCGGCGCCGAGCAGTACTTC.

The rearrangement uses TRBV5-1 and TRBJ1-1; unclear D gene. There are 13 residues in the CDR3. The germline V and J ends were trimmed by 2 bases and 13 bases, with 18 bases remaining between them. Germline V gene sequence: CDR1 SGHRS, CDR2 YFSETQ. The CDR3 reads CASSFDGEGAGFF. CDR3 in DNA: TGCGCCAGCAGCTTCGACGGGGAGGGCGCTGGTTTCTTT.

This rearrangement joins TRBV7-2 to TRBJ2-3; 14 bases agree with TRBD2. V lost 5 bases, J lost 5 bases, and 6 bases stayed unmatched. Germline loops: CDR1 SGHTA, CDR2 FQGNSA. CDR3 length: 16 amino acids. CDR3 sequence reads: CASSDGLAGGRDTQYF. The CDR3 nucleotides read TGTGCCAGCAGCGACGGACTAGCGGGAGGTAGAGATACGCAGTATTTT.

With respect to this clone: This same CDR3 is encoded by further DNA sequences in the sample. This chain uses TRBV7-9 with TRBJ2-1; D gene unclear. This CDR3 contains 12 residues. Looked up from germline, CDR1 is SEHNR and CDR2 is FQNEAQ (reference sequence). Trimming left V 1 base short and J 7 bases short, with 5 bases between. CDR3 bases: TGTGCCAGCAGCTTAGTAGGTAATGAGCAGTTCTTC. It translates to CASSLVGNEQFF. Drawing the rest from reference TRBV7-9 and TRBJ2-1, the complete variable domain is DTGVSQNPRHKITKRGQNVTFRCDPISEHNRLYWYRQTLGQGPEFLTYFQNEAQLEKSRLLSDRFSAERPKGSFSTLEIQRTEQGDSAMYLCASSLVGNEQFFGPGTRLTVL.

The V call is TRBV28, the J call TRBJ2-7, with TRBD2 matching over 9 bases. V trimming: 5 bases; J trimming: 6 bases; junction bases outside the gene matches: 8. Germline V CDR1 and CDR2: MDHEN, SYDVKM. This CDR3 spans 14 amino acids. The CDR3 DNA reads TGTGCCAGCAGTGACCCGGGACTAGCAGCCGAGCAGTACTTC. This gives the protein CASSDPGLAAEQYF.

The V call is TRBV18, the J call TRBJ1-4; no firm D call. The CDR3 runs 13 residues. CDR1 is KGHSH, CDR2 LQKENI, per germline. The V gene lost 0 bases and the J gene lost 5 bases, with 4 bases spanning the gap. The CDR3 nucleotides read TGTGCCAGCTCACCACCAGGAAATGAAAAACTGTTTTTT. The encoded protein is CASSPPGNEKLFF. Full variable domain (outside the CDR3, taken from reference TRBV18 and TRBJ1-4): NAGVMQNPRHLVRRRGQEARLRCSPMKGHSHVYWYRQLPEEGLKFMVYLQKENIIDESGMPKERFSAEFPKEGPSILRIQQVVRGDSAAYFCASSPPGNEKLFFGSGTQLSVL.

Written as DNA, the CDR3 is TGTGCCAGCAGCCAGCTGGATAACTATGGCTACACCTTC. This codes for CASSQLDNYGYTF. The chain recombines TRBV11-1 with TRBJ1-2; no firm D call. V was clipped by 5 bases and J by 1 base, with 8 bases between them. Germline V gene data show CDR1 as SGHAT and CDR2 as FQDESV (reference sequence). This CDR3 has 13 amino acids.

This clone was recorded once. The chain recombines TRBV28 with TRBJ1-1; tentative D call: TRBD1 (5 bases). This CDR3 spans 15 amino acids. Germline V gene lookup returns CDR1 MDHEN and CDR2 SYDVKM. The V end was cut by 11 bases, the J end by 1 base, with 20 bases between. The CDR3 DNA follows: TGTGCCGATCGCACCCCCCAGGGAAGGAACACTGAAGCTTTCTTT. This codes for CADRTPQGRNTEAFF.

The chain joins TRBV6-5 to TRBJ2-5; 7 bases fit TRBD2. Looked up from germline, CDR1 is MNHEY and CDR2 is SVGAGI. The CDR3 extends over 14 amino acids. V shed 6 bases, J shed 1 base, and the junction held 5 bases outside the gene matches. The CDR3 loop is CASRYGLVQETQYF. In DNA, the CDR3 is TGTGCCAGCAGATACGGACTAGTCCAAGAGACCCAGTACTTC.

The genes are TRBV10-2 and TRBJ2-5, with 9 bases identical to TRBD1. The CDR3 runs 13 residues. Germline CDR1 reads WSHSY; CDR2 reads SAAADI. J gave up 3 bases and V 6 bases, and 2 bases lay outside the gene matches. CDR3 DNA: TGCGCCAGCAGCGGACAGGGGAAAGAGACCCAGTACTTC. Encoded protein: CASSGQGKETQYF.

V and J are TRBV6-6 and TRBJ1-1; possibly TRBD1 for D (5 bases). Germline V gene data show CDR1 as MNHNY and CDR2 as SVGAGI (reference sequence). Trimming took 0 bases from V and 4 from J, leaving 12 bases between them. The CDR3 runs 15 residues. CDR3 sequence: CASSYSRAGSTEAFF. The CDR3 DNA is TGTGCCAGCAGTTACTCGAGGGCAGGGAGCACTGAAGCTTTCTTT.

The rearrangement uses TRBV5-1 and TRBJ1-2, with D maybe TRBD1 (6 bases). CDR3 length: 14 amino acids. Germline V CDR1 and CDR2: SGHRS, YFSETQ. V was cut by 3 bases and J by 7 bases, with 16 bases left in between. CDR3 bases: TGCGCCAGCAGCTCCTTAGGGGGGGCCCTTGGCTACACCTTC. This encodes CASSSLGGALGYTF.

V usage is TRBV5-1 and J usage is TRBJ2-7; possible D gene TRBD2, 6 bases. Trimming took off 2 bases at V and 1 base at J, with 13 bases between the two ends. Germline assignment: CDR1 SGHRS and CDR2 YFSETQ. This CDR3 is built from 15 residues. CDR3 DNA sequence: TGCGCCAGCAGCTTCAAAGCGGGCCCTTCCTACGAGCAGTACTTC. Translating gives CASSFKAGPSYEQYF. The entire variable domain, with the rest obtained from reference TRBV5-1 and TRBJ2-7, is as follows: KAGVTQTPRYLIKTRGQQVTLSCSPISGHRSVSWYQQTPGQGLQFLFEYFSETQRNKGNFPGRFSGRQFSNSRSEMNVSTLELGDSALYLCASSFKAGPSYEQYFGPGTRLTVT.

The DNA for the CDR3 is TGTGCCAGCAGTGAGGGTCAGGGGGTCGACGAGCAGTACTTC. Its protein is CASSEGQGVDEQYF. This chain joins TRBV2 and TRBJ2-7, with 7 bases that match TRBD1. Germline trimming cut 3 bases from V and 5 bases from J; bases unmatched to any gene: 7. The CDR3 sequence is 14 residues long. From germline, CDR1 is SNHLY and CDR2 FYNNEI. Looking up the rest from reference TRBV2 and TRBJ2-7 gives the full variable domain: EPEVTQTPSHQVTQMGQEVILRCVPISNHLYFYWYRQILGQKVEFLVSFYNNEISEKSEIFDDQFSVERPDGSNFTLKIRSTKLEDSAMYFCASSEGQGVDEQYFGPGTRLTVT.

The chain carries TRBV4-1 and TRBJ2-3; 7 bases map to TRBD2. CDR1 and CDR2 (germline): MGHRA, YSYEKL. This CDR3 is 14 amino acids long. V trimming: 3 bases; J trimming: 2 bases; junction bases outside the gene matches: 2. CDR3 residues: CASSQREFTDTQYF. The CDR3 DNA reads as TGCGCCAGCAGCCAGCGGGAGTTCACAGATACGCAGTATTTT.

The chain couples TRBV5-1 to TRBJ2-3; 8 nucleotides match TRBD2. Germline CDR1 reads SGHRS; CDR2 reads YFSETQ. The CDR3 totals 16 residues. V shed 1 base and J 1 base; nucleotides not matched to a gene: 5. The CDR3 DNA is TGCGCCAGCAGCTTGTATCCAGCGGGAGGCACAGATACGCAGTATTTT. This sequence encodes CASSLYPAGGTDTQYF.

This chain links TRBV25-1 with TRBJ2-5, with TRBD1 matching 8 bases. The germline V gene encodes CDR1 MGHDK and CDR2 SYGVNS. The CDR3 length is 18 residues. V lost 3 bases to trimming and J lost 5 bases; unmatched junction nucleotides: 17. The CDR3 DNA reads TGTGCCAGCAGTGACTCCAAAGTCTGGGGCAGGGGGCGTGAGACCCAGTACTTC. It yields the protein CASSDSKVWGRGRETQYF.

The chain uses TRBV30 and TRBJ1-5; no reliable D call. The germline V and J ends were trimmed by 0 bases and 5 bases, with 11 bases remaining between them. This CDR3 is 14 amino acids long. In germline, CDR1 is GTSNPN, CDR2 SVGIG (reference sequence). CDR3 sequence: CAWSVRGLDQPQHF. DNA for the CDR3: TGTGCCTGGAGTGTACGAGGTTTGGATCAGCCCCAGCATTTT.

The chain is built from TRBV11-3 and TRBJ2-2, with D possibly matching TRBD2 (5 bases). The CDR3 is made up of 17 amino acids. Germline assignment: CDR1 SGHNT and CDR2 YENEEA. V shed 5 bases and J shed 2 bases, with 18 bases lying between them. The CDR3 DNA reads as TGTGCCAGCAGCAGCCCCGGGGAGTGGGGAAACACCGGGGAGCTGTTTTTT. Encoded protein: CASSSPGEWGNTGELFF.

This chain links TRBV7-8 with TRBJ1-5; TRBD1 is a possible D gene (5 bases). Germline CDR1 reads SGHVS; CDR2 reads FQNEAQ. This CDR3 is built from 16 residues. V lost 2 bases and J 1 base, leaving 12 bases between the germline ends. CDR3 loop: CASSLQGYGSNQPQHF. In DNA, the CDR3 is TGTGCCAGCAGCTTACAGGGCTATGGAAGCAATCAGCCCCAGCATTTT.

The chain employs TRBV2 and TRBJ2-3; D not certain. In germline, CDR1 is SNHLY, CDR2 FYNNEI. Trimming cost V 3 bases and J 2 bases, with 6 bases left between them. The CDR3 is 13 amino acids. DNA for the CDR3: TGTGCCAGCAGTGACATGCCCACAGATACGCAGTATTTT. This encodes CASSDMPTDTQYF. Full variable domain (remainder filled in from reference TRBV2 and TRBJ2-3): EPEVTQTPSHQVTQMGQEVILRCVPISNHLYFYWYRQILGQKVEFLVSFYNNEISEKSEIFDDQFSVERPDGSNFTLKIRSTKLEDSAMYFCASSDMPTDTQYFGPGTRLTVL.

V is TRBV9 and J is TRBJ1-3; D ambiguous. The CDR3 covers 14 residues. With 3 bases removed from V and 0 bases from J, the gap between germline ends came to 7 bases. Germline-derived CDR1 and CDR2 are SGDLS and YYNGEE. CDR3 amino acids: CASSDSSSGNTIYF. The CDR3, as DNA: TGTGCCAGCAGCGATAGTTCCTCTGGAAACACCATATATTTT.

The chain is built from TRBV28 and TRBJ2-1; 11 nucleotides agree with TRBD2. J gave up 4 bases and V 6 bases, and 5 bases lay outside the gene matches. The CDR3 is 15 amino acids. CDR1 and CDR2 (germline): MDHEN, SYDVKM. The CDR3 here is CASRPGTSGYNEQFF. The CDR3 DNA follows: TGTGCCAGCAGACCCGGGACTAGCGGATACAATGAGCAGTTCTTC.

CDR3 DNA: TGTGCCATCAGTGAGTCGGGACGACGCTCCCCTGGGGCCAACGTCCTGACTTTC. Protein product: CAISESGRRSPGANVLTF. The chain joins TRBV10-3 to TRBJ2-6; the D gene could be TRBD1 or TRBD2 (5 bases each). The germline V and J ends were trimmed by 0 bases and 2 bases, with 14 bases remaining between them. The CDR3 has 18 amino acids. CDR1 ENHRY and CDR2 SYGVKD come from the germline V gene.

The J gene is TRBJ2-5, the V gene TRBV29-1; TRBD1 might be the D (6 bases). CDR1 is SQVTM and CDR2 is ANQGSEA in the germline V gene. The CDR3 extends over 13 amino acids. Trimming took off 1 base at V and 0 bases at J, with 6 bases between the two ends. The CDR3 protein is CSVEGTDQETQYF. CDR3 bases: TGCAGCGTTGAAGGGACAGACCAAGAGACCCAGTACTTC.

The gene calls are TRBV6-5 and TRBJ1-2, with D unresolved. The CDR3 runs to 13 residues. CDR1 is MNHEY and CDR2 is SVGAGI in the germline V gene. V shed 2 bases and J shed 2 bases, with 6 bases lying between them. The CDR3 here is CASSYNMNYGYTF. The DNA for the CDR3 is TGTGCCAGCAGTTACAATATGAACTATGGCTACACCTTC.

The CDR3 spells CASRGQFNEKLFF. For the CDR3, the DNA is TGTGCCAGCCGGGGACAGTTTAATGAAAAACTGTTTTTT. The chain recombines TRBV6-5 with TRBJ1-4, with TRBD1 identical over 7 bases. Germline CDR1 reads MNHEY; CDR2 reads SVGAGI. Germline trimming cut 8 bases from V and 4 bases from J; bases unmatched to any gene: 4. The length of the CDR3 is 13 residues.

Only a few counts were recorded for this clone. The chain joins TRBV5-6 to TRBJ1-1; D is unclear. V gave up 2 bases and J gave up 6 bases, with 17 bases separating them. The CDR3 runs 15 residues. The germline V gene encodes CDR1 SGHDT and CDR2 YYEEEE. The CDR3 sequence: CASSLWQVNIAEAFF. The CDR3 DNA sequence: TGTGCCAGCAGCTTATGGCAGGTGAACATCGCTGAAGCTTTCTTT. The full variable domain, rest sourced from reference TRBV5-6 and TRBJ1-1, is DAGVTQSPTHLIKTRGQQVTLRCSPKSGHDTVSWYQQALGQGPQFIFQYYEEEERQRGNFPDRFSGHQFPNYSSELNVNALLLGDSALYLCASSLWQVNIAEAFFGQGTRLTVV.

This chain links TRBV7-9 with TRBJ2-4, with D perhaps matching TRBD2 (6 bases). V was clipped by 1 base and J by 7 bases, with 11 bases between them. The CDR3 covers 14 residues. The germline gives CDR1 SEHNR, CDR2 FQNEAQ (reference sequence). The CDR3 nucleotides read TGTGCCAGCAGCTTAGGGAGGGGTAGCAACATTCAGTACTTC. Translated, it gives CASSLGRGSNIQYF.

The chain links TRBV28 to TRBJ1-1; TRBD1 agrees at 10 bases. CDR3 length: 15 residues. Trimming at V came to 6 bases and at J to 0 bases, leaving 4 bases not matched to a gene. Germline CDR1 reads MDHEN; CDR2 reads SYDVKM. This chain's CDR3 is CASSPGQGVNTEAFF. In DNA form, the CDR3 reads TGTGCCAGCAGCCCTGGACAGGGGGTGAACACTGAAGCTTTCTTT.

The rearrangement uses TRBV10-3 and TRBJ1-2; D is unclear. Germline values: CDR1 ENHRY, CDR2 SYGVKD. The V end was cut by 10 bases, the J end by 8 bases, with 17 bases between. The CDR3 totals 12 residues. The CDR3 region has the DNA TGTGCCACCGCAGACCGGTACTGGGGCTACACCTTC. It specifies CATADRYWGYTF.